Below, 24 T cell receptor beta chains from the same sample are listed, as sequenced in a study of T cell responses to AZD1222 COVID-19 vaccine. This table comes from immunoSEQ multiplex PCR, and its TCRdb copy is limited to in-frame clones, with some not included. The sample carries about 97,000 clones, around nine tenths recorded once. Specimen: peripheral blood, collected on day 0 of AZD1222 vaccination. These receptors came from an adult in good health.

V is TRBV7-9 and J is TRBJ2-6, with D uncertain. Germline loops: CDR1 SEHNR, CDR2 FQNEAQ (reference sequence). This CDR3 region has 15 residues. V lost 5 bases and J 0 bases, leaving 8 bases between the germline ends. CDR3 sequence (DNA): TGTGCCAGCAGCAACCAGGCCTCTGGGGCCAACGTCCTGACTTTC. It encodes CASSNQASGANVLTF.

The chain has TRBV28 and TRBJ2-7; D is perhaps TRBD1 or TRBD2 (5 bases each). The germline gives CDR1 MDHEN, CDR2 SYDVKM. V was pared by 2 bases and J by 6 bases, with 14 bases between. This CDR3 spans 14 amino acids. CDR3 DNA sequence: TGTGCCAGCAGTTTAGAGGGACCTATTTCCGAGCAGTACTTC. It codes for CASSLEGPISEQYF.

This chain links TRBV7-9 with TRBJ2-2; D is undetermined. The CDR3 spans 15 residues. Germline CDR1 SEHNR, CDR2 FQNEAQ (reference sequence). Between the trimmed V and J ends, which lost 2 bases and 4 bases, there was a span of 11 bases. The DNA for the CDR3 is TGTGCCAGCAGCTTAAGTGAAATCAGCACCGGGGAGCTGTTTTTT. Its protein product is CASSLSEISTGELFF.

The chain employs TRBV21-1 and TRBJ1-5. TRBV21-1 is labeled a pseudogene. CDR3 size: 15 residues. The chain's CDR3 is CASSKAAGPNQPQHF. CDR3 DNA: TGTGCCAGCAGCAAAGCTGCGGGCCCCAATCAGCCCCAGCATTTT.

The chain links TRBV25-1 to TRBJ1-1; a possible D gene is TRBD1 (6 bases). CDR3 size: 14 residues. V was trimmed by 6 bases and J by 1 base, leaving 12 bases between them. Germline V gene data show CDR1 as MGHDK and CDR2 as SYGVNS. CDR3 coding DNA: TGTGCCAGCAGCCCAGGGGCGGAGAACACTGAAGCTTTCTTT. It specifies CASSPGAENTEAFF.

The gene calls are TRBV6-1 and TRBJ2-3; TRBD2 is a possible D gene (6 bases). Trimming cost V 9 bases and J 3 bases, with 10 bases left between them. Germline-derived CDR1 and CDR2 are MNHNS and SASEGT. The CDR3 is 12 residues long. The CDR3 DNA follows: TGTGCCAGTCGGGGGTTTACAGATACGCAGTATTTT. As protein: CASRGFTDTQYF.

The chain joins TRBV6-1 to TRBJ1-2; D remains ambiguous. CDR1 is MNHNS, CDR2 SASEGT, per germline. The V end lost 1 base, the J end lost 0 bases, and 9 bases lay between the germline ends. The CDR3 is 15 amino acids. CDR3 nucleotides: TGTGCCAGCAGTGAAGGGTACGGAGCTAACTATGGCTACACCTTC. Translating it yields CASSEGYGANYGYTF.

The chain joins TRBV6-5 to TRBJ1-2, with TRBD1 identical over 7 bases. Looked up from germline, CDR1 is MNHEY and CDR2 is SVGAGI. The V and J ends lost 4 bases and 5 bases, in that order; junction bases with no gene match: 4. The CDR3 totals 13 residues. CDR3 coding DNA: TGTGCCAGCAGTTCGGGACAGAATTATGGCTACACCTTC. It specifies CASSSGQNYGYTF.

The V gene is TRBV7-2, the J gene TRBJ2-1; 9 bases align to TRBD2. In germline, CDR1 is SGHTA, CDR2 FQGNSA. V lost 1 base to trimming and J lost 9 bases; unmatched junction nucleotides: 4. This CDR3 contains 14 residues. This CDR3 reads CASSLGLAAGEQFF. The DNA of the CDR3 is TGTGCCAGCAGCTTAGGACTAGCGGCGGGTGAGCAGTTCTTC.

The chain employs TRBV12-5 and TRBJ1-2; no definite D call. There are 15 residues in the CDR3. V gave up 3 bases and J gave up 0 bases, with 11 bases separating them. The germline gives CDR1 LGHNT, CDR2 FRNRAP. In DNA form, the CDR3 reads TGTGCTAGTGGTTTCCTCCCCGGGTCTAACTATGGCTACACCTTC. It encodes CASGFLPGSNYGYTF.

The CDR3: CASSTDRIGGYTF. In DNA form, the CDR3 reads TGTGCCAGCAGTACCGACAGAATCGGAGGCTACACCTTC. The chain employs TRBV27 and TRBJ1-2, with TRBD1 as a possible D gene (5 bases). The germline V gene has CDR1 MNHEY and CDR2 SMNVEV (reference sequence). Trimming stripped 5 bases from V and 8 bases from J, with 15 bases between. The CDR3 is made up of 13 amino acids.

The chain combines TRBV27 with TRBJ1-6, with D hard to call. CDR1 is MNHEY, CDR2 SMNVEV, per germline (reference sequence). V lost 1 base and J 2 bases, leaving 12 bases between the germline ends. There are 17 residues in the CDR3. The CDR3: CASSLFPSPTYNSPLHF. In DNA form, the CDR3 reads TGTGCCAGCAGTTTATTTCCTTCACCCACCTATAATTCACCCCTCCACTTT.

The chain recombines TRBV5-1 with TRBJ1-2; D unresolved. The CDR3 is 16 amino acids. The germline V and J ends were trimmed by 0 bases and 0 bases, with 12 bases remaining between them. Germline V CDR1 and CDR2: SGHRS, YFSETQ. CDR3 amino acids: CASSLAVGKTNYGYTF. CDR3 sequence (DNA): TGCGCCAGCAGCTTGGCCGTCGGGAAAACTAACTATGGCTACACCTTC. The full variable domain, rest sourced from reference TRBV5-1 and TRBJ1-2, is KAGVTQTPRYLIKTRGQQVTLSCSPISGHRSVSWYQQTPGQGLQFLFEYFSETQRNKGNFPGRFSGRQFSNSRSEMNVSTLELGDSALYLCASSLAVGKTNYGYTFGSGTRLTVV.

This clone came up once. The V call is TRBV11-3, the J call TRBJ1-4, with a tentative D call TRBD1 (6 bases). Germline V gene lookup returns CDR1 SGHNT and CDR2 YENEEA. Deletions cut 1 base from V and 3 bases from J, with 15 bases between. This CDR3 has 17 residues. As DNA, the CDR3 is TGTGCCAGCAGCTTAGGGGGATCAGGGGACTCTAATGAAAAACTGTTTTTT. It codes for CASSLGGSGDSNEKLFF. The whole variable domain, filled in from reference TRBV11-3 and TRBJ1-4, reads EAGVVQSPRYKIIEKKQPVAFWCNPISGHNTLYWYLQNLGQGPELLIRYENEEAVDDSQLPKDRFSAERLKGVDSTLKIQPAELGDSAVYLCASSLGGSGDSNEKLFFGSGTQLSVL.

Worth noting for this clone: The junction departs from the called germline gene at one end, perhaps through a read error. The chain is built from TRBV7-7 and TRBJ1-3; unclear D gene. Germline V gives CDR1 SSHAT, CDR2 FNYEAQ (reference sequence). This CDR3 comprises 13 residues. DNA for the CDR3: TGTGCTAGCAGCTCAAATCATGGGAACACCATATATTTT. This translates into CASSSNHGNTIYF.

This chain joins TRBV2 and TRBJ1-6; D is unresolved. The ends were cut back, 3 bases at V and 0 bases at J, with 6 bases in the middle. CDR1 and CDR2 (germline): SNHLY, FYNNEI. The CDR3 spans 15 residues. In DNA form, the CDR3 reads TGTGCCAGCAGTGAGTGGAGCTCCTATAATTCACCCCTCCACTTT. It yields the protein CASSEWSSYNSPLHF.

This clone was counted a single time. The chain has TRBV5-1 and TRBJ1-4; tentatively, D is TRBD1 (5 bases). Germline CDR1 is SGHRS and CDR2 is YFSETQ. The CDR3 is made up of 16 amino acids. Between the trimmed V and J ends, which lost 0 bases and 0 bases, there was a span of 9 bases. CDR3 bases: TGCGCCAGCAGCTTGGATGCGGGGCCAACTAATGAAAAACTGTTTTTT. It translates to CASSLDAGPTNEKLFF.

The CDR3 loop reads CASTLGSLNTEAFF. In DNA form, the CDR3 reads TGCGCCAGCACCCTTGGCAGTCTGAACACTGAAGCTTTCTTT. The chain employs TRBV4-1 and TRBJ1-1, with unresolved D. Trimming took 7 bases from V and 0 from J, leaving 12 bases between them. This CDR3 contains 14 residues. Germline CDR1 and CDR2: MGHRA and YSYEKL.

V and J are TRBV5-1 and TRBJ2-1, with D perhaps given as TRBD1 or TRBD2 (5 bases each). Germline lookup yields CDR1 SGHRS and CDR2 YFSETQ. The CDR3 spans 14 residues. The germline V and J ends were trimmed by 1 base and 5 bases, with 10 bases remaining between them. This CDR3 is CASSLRDGDNEQFF. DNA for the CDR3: TGCGCCAGCAGCTTGCGGGACGGGGACAATGAGCAGTTCTTC.

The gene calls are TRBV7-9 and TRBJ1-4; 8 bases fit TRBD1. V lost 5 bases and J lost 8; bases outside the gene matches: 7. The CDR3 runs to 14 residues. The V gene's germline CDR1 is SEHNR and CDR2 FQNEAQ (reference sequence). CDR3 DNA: TGTGCCAGCAGCACTGACAGGGGAAAAGAAAAACTGTTTTTT. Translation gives CASSTDRGKEKLFF. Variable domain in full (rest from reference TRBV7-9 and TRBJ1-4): DTGVSQNPRHKITKRGQNVTFRCDPISEHNRLYWYRQTLGQGPEFLTYFQNEAQLEKSRLLSDRFSAERPKGSFSTLEIQRTEQGDSAMYLCASSTDRGKEKLFFGSGTQLSVL.

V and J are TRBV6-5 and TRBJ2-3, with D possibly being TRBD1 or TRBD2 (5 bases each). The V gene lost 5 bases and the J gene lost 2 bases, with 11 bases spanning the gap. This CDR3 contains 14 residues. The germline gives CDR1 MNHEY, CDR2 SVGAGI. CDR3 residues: CASSRAGTTDTQYF. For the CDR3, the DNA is TGTGCCAGCAGTCGAGCCGGGACCACAGATACGCAGTATTTT.

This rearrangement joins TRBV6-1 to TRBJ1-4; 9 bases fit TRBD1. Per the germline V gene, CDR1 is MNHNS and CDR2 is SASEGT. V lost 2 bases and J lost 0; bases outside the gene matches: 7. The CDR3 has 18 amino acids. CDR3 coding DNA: TGTGCCAGCAGTGAACTGGGACAGGGTTCGTCAACTAATGAAAAACTGTTTTTT. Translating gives CASSELGQGSSTNEKLFF.

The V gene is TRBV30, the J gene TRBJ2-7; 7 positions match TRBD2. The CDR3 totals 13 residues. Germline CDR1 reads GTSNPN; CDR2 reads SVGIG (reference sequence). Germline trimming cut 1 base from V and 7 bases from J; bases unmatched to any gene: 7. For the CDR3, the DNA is TGTGCCTGGAGTGCTTCGAACGGGGGGGAGCAGTACTTC. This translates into CAWSASNGGEQYF.

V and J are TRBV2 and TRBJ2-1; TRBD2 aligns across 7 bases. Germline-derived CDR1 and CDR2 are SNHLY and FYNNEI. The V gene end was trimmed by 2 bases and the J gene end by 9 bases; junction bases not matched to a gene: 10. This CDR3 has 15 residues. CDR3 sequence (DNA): TGTGCCAGCAGTGAACTAGCGGCAGATGGTAGTGAGCAGTTCTTC. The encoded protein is CASSELAADGSEQFF.